These T cell receptor beta chains were read from a single sample in a study of response to subunit inactivated influenza vaccine. Each CDR3 protein is one row after TCRdb ran MiXCR on the RT-PCR reads. Of 400,000 to 650,000 distinct CDR3 sequences listed, 6.5% to 8% are singletons. Sequences were derived from PBMCs from blood, sampled around 2 years after vaccination. Receptors originate from a man in his fifties or sixties who received an inactivated influenza vaccine. CDR3s include the opening cysteine and the closing phenylalanine or tryptophan. The D gene is left open where the match is weak. The size entry is marked missing in some rows and otherwise reads once, few, many or a size class.

D	V	size	J	CDR3	DNA
NA	TRBV20-1	NA	TRBJ2-3	CSAAAGRSTQYF	TGCAGTGCTGCGGCGGGGAGGAGTACGCAGTATTTT
NA	TRBV4-1	many	TRBJ2-2	CASSPWDNTGELFF	TGCGCCAGCAGCCCTTGGGACAACACCGGGGAGCTGTTTTTT
NA	TRBV5-4	once	TRBJ2-7	CASSPVGGRSEQYF	TGTGCCAGCAGCCCTGTCGGGGGTAGGTCCGAGCAGTACTTC
NA	TRBV28	NA	TRBJ1-4	CASRGSAATNEKLFF	TGTGCCAGCCGCGGCAGTGCCGCAACTAATGAAAAACTGTTTTTT
TRBD2	TRBV20-1	few	TRBJ2-5	CSARSPSGRGETQYF	TGCAGTGCTAGGTCGCCCAGCGGGAGGGGAGAGACCCAGTACTTC
NA	TRBV20-1	few	TRBJ1-4	CSARSGTTNEKLFF	TGCAGTGCTAGGAGCGGGACAACTAATGAAAAACTGTTTTTT
TRBD2	TRBV4-2	many	TRBJ2-1	CASSQRKSGGVQGAMDEQFF	TGTGCCAGCAGCCAACGGAAAAGCGGGGGCGTTCAAGGGGCAATGGATGAGCAGTTCTTC
NA	TRBV12-3/TRBV12-4	NA	TRBJ1-6	CASSLRGGDSPLHF	TGTGCCAGCAGTTTGAGGGGAGGGGATTCACCCCTCCACTTT
NA	TRBV28	NA	TRBJ2-2	CASGTVGVGTRELFF	TGTGCCAGCGGTACCGTAGGGGTGGGCACCCGGGAGCTGTTTTTT
NA	TRBV5-1	many	TRBJ2-7	CASSLGGIYEQYF	TGCGCCAGCAGCTTGGGGGGGATCTACGAGCAGTACTTC
TRBD1	TRBV7-9	few	TRBJ1-2	CASSGTGGYYGYTF	TGTGCCAGCAGCGGGACAGGGGGCTACTATGGCTACACCTTC
NA	TRBV3-1	NA	TRBJ1-1	CASSQKTANTEAFF	TGTGCCAGCAGCCAAAAAACAGCGAACACTGAAGCTTTCTTT
TRBD2	TRBV4-1	NA	TRBJ2-1	CASSQEPATSGTPIYNEQFF	TGCGCCAGCAGCCAAGAACCTGCAACTAGCGGGACCCCCATCTACAATGAGCAGTTCTTC
TRBD2	TRBV9	NA	TRBJ2-1	CASSVGSGSAYNEQFF	TGTGCCAGCAGCGTAGGTAGCGGGAGTGCCTACAATGAGCAGTTCTTC
NA	TRBV7-9	NA	TRBJ2-3	CASSDSHTQYF	TGTGCCAGCAGCGACTCACATACGCAGTATTTT
NA	TRBV5-1	few	TRBJ2-1	CASSNRGLDYNEQFF	TGCGCCAGCAGCAACAGAGGACTGGACTACAATGAGCAGTTCTTC
TRBD2	TRBV12-3/TRBV12-4	few	TRBJ2-2	CASSFTSGGAGELFF	TGTGCCAGCAGTTTCACTAGCGGGGGGGCCGGGGAGCTGTTTTTT
TRBD1	TRBV6-2/TRBV6-3	many	TRBJ2-7	CASSWGTALYEQYF	TGTGCCAGCAGTTGGGGGACAGCTCTCTACGAGCAGTACTTC
NA	TRBV5-1	many	TRBJ2-7	CASSLMVRAKGSEQYF	TGCGCCAGCAGCTTAATGGTCCGCGCGAAGGGAAGCGAGCAGTACTTC
TRBD1	TRBV7-2	many	TRBJ2-7	CASSLYAGGEQYF	TGTGCCAGCAGCCTATATGCAGGGGGCGAGCAGTACTTC
NA	TRBV15	NA	TRBJ2-1	CATSRPPMTLERDEQFF	TGTGCCACCAGCAGGCCCCCAATGACATTAGAGCGGGATGAGCAGTTCTTC
TRBD1	TRBV20-1	NA	TRBJ2-7	CSVEGQASSYEQYF	TGCAGTGTCGAAGGACAGGCTAGCTCCTACGAGCAGTACTTC
NA	TRBV20-1	few	TRBJ1-4	CSAGTPSTGEKLFF	TGCAGTGCCGGGACCCCAAGTACGGGTGAAAAACTGTTTTTT
NA	TRBV5-1	many	TRBJ2-7	CASSLVPGATYEQYF	TGCGCCAGCAGCTTGGTCCCAGGTGCGACCTACGAGCAGTACTTC
NA	TRBV5-1	few	TRBJ1-1	CASRDQLNTEAFF	TGCGCCAGCAGAGATCAGCTGAACACTGAAGCTTTCTTT
NA	TRBV12-3/TRBV12-4	NA	TRBJ1-1	CASSLKAANTEAFF	TGTGCCAGCAGTTTAAAAGCAGCAAACACTGAAGCTTTCTTT
NA	TRBV29-1	NA	TRBJ1-1	CSVGTGRGTEAFF	TGCAGCGTTGGAACTGGGAGAGGCACTGAAGCTTTCTTT
TRBD2	TRBV12-3/TRBV12-4	few	TRBJ2-5	CASSFTSGKRQETQYF	TGTGCCAGCAGTTTCACTAGCGGGAAAAGGCAAGAGACCCAGTACTTC
NA	TRBV3-1	many	TRBJ1-6	CASSQDLVQSSSYNSPLHF	TGTGCCAGCAGCCAAGATTTAGTACAGTCGAGCTCCTATAATTCACCCCTCCACTTT
NA	TRBV4-3	many	TRBJ1-5	CASSQDTWSPQHF	TGCGCCAGCAGCCAAGATACGTGGAGTCCCCAGCATTTT
NA	TRBV25-1	few	TRBJ2-2	CASRETGVANTGELFF	TGTGCCAGCAGGGAAACTGGGGTGGCGAACACCGGGGAGCTGTTTTTT
NA	TRBV12-3/TRBV12-4	NA	TRBJ2-5	CASSPGLNWETQYF	TGTGCCAGCAGCCCCGGACTCAATTGGGAGACCCAGTACTTC
TRBD1	TRBV10-3	many	TRBJ2-5	CAISDMTGGFETQYF	TGTGCCATCAGTGACATGACAGGGGGCTTCGAGACCCAGTACTTC
NA	TRBV6-2/TRBV6-3	NA	TRBJ2-7	CASSYSPATSTYEQYF	TGTGCCAGCAGTTACTCACCGGCAACTAGTACCTACGAGCAGTACTTC
TRBD2	TRBV20-1	NA	TRBJ2-1	CSARGLAASYNEQFF	TGCAGTGCTAGAGGACTAGCGGCCTCCTACAATGAGCAGTTCTTC
TRBD2	TRBV20-1	few	TRBJ2-7	CSALGLADGAEQYF	TGCAGTGCATTGGGACTAGCGGATGGGGCCGAGCAGTACTTC
NA	TRBV10-3	many	TRBJ2-7	CAISGQGGEQYF	TGTGCCATCAGTGGCCAGGGCGGCGAGCAGTACTTC
NA	TRBV20-1	NA	TRBJ2-5	CSARDGRLAGETQYF	TGCAGTGCTAGAGATGGGAGGCTAGCTGGTGAGACCCAGTACTTC
TRBD1	TRBV6-5	few	TRBJ1-6	CASSSQGARDSPLHF	TGTGCCAGCAGTTCACAGGGGGCGCGAGACTCACCCCTCCACTTT
NA	TRBV10-3	many	TRBJ1-5	CAISEAAKPQHF	TGTGCCATCAGTGAGGCGGCTAAGCCCCAGCATTTT
NA	TRBV6-1	few	TRBJ2-7	CASSPPKGYEQYF	TGTGCCAGCAGTCCCCCAAAGGGATACGAGCAGTACTTC
NA	TRBV20-1	few	TRBJ1-1	CSASNQNTEAFF	TGCAGTGCTAGTAATCAGAACACTGAAGCTTTCTTT
TRBD1	TRBV2	NA	TRBJ1-5	CASRAGTVSNQPQHF	TGTGCCAGCAGGGCCGGGACAGTCAGCAATCAGCCCCAGCATTTT
TRBD2	TRBV12-3/TRBV12-4	few	TRBJ2-5	CASSAPRRLAGARETQYF	TGTGCCAGCAGTGCCCCTCGCCGACTAGCGGGGGCGAGGGAGACCCAGTACTTC
NA	TRBV10-3	many	TRBJ1-1	CAITLDRNTEAFF	TGTGCCATCACCCTAGACAGGAACACTGAAGCTTTCTTT
NA	TRBV12-3/TRBV12-4	few	TRBJ2-7	CASSLPKGEQYF	TGTGCCAGCAGTTTGCCCAAAGGGGAGCAGTACTTC
NA	TRBV20-1	NA	TRBJ2-3	CSAPHSTDTQYF	TGCAGTGCCCCGCATAGCACAGATACGCAGTATTTT
TRBD2	TRBV7-8	few	TRBJ2-5	CASSLDLAGGHFVTQYF	TGTGCCAGCAGCTTAGATCTAGCGGGGGGGCACTTTGTGACCCAGTACTTC
NA	TRBV12-3/TRBV12-4	NA	TRBJ1-5	CASSFEGFSQHF	TGTGCCAGCAGTTTTGAGGGATTCTCCCAGCATTTT
NA	TRBV20-1	NA	TRBJ1-5	CSASGDYSNQPQHF	TGCAGTGCTAGCGGCGATTATAGCAATCAGCCCCAGCATTTT
NA	TRBV6-5	few	TRBJ1-3	CASSYSDGSGNTIYF	TGTGCCAGCAGTTACTCCGACGGCTCTGGAAACACCATATATTTT
NA	TRBV7-2	NA	TRBJ1-4	CASSLRQRLFF	TGTGCCAGCAGCTTGAGACAGAGACTGTTTTTT
TRBD2	TRBV7-2	NA	TRBJ2-5	CASSSQPGLARETQYF	TGTGCCAGCAGCTCGCAACCGGGACTAGCGAGAGAGACCCAGTACTTC
TRBD1	TRBV11-2	many	TRBJ1-1	CASSFLRGRFPEAFF	TGTGCCAGCAGCTTTCTTAGGGGGCGCTTCCCTGAAGCTTTCTTT
TRBD1	TRBV11-2	few	TRBJ2-4	CASSWDRNIQYF	TGTGCCAGCAGCTGGGACAGGAACATTCAGTACTTC
NA	TRBV20-1	NA	TRBJ1-5	CSARVPPGWAGQPQHF	TGCAGTGCTAGAGTCCCTCCGGGGTGGGCGGGTCAGCCCCAGCATTTT
TRBD1	TRBV29-1	many	TRBJ2-1	CSVEEGTGMWNEQFF	TGCAGCGTTGAAGAAGGGACAGGGATGTGGAATGAGCAGTTCTTC
NA	TRBV5-1	many	TRBJ2-1	CASSLGGYGYNEQFF	TGCGCCAGCAGCTTGGGGGGATATGGCTACAATGAGCAGTTCTTC
NA	TRBV5-1	NA	TRBJ1-2	CASRWTVLNYGYTF	TGCGCCAGCAGATGGACAGTTTTAAACTATGGCTACACCTTC